A single sample gave rise to the 20 T cell receptor beta chains below, sequenced in a study of T cells after posttransplantation cyclophosphamide. TCRdb's table, derived via immunoSEQ multiplex PCR, lists solely in-frame clones and lacks some. The sample counts 44,000 or so clones, none seen once; the ten largest own about 2.2%. Sequenced material: PBMCs. The receptors derive from a man aged 40-49 years in good health, CMV-negative, and a related stem cell transplant donor.

Ten or more counts support this clone. The V gene is TRBV5-6, the J gene TRBJ1-3; D is unresolved. The CDR3 has 15 amino acids. Germline CDR1 reads SGHDT; CDR2 reads YYEEEE. The V and J ends lost 3 bases and 5 bases respectively, with 15 bases between them. CDR3 in amino acids: CASSSLRETRNTIYF. The CDR3 DNA sequence: TGTGCCAGCAGCTCACTCCGGGAAACTAGAAACACCATATATTTT.

There are a few counts of this clone. This chain uses TRBV7-2 with TRBJ1-6; D may be TRBD1 (6 bases). V lost 3 bases to trimming and J lost 7 bases, with 13 bases between them. The CDR3 consists of 15 residues. Germline V gene data show CDR1 as SGHTA and CDR2 as FQGNSA. The CDR3 region has the DNA TGTGCCAGCAGCTTGCAGGGGAGGGAGAATTCACCCCTCCACTTT. Translation: CASSLQGRENSPLHF.

This clone has ten or more counts. V is TRBV5-4 and J is TRBJ2-3; D call uncertain. The V gene lost 0 bases and the J gene lost 0 bases, with 11 bases spanning the gap. The CDR3 runs to 16 residues. The V gene's germline CDR1 is SGHNT and CDR2 YYREEE (reference sequence). The CDR3 here is CASSLETVSSTDTQYF. In DNA form, the CDR3 reads TGTGCCAGCAGCTTGGAAACAGTTAGTAGCACAGATACGCAGTATTTT.

This clone was counted at least ten times. The chain links TRBV29-1 to TRBJ1-2, with D possibly being TRBD1 (6 bases). V was cut by 2 bases and J by 2 bases, with 9 bases left in between. This CDR3 is 13 amino acids long. Germline CDR1 is SQVTM and CDR2 is ANQGSEA. The CDR3 is CSVEWGHNYGYTF. The DNA of the CDR3 is TGCAGCGTTGAATGGGGACACAACTATGGCTACACCTTC.

This clone has a count of ten or more. This chain uses TRBV5-6 with TRBJ1-5, with TRBD1 matching 7 bases. The V gene's germline CDR1 is SGHDT and CDR2 YYEEEE. V was pared by 2 bases and J by 3 bases, with 5 bases of the junction left unmatched. The CDR3 length is 15 residues. CDR3 loop: CASSFSQGPNQPQHF. Written as DNA, the CDR3 is TGTGCCAGCAGCTTTTCACAGGGGCCCAATCAGCCCCAGCATTTT.

There are many counts of this clone. The chain employs TRBV28 and TRBJ2-5; TRBD2 agrees at 10 bases. Germline V gives CDR1 MDHEN, CDR2 SYDVKM. This CDR3 is 14 amino acids long. After removal of 8 bases from V and 3 bases from J, the junction contained 6 bases not matched to a gene. The DNA for the CDR3 is TGTGCCAGCGGACTAGCGGACAGGAAAGAGACCCAGTACTTC. Translation: CASGLADRKETQYF.

This clone was recorded a few times. This CDR3 is CASSKAARGTTANYGYTF. In DNA form, the CDR3 reads TGTGCCAGCAGCAAAGCAGCGCGCGGGACGACAGCTAACTATGGCTACACCTTC. This chain uses TRBV21-1 with TRBJ1-2. TRBV21-1 counts as a pseudogene. This CDR3 has 18 residues.

This clone was found many times. The chain couples TRBV5-1 to TRBJ1-1; 8 bases are shared with TRBD1. The CDR3 is 14 residues long. The germline V gene encodes CDR1 SGHRS and CDR2 YFSETQ. With 2 bases clipped from V and 3 bases from J, the junction kept 3 bases outside the gene matches. For the CDR3, the DNA is TGCGCCAGCAGCTTTGGACAGGGCGACACTGAAGCTTTCTTT. This gives the protein CASSFGQGDTEAFF.

This clone was seen repeatedly, ten times or more. This sequence joins TRBV18 and TRBJ2-1; 7 bases align to TRBD2. CDR3 length equals 16 residues. Trimming cost V 2 bases and J 7 bases; bases outside gene matches: 11. Germline lookup yields CDR1 KGHSH and CDR2 LQKENI. The DNA of the CDR3 is TGTGCCAGCTCACCAGATCTTGCGGGAGTGGGAAATGAGCAGTTCTTC. As protein: CASSPDLAGVGNEQFF.

At least ten counts were recorded for this clone. This rearrangement joins TRBV7-9 to TRBJ2-5, with 8 bases identical to TRBD2. The CDR3 sequence is 15 residues long. The J segment lost 4 bases and the V segment lost 5 bases, leaving 9 bases of the junction unmatched. CDR1 and CDR2 (germline): SEHNR, FQNEAQ (reference sequence). The CDR3 protein is CASSPRVAGPETQYF. CDR3 in DNA: TGTGCCAGCAGCCCCCGGGTAGCGGGACCAGAGACCCAGTACTTC. Looking up the rest from reference TRBV7-9 and TRBJ2-5 gives the full variable domain: DTGVSQNPRHKITKRGQNVTFRCDPISEHNRLYWYRQTLGQGPEFLTYFQNEAQLEKSRLLSDRFSAERPKGSFSTLEIQRTEQGDSAMYLCASSPRVAGPETQYFGPGTRLLVL.

This clone has ten or more counts. CDR3 bases: TGCGCCAGCAGCCAGGATCCGGGACAGGGATTCTACGAGCAGTACTTC. It codes for CASSQDPGQGFYEQYF. V usage is TRBV4-1 and J usage is TRBJ2-7, with 9 bases aligning to TRBD1. The CDR3 length is 16 residues. Looked up from germline, CDR1 is MGHRA and CDR2 is YSYEKL. Trimming took 3 bases from V and 3 from J; bases not matched to a gene: 9.

This clone was counted at least ten times. The chain combines TRBV9 with TRBJ2-7, with D perhaps matching TRBD1 (6 bases). Trimming took 0 bases from V and 3 from J, leaving 10 bases between them. The CDR3 totals 14 residues. Germline CDR1 SGDLS, CDR2 YYNGEE. The DNA for the CDR3 is TGTGCCAGCAGCGTAGGGGGGCAAGGCTACGAGCAGTACTTC. Its protein is CASSVGGQGYEQYF.

This clone has at least ten counts. The V call is TRBV10-3, the J call TRBJ2-2; 9 nucleotides line up with TRBD2. The CDR3 has 18 residues. V was clipped by 4 bases and J by 0 bases; unmatched bases: 9. Germline values: CDR1 ENHRY, CDR2 SYGVKD. DNA of the CDR3: TGTGCCATCAGTGGCCCCGGACTAGCGCGAGCGAACACCGGGGAGCTGTTTTTT. As protein: CAISGPGLARANTGELFF.

This clone was picked up many times. The chain employs TRBV9 and TRBJ2-1; possible D gene TRBD2, 6 bases. CDR1 is SGDLS and CDR2 is YYNGEE in the germline V gene. V lost 4 bases to trimming and J lost 6 bases, with 23 bases between them. This CDR3 contains 17 residues. The CDR3 reads CASSPRLRGVPTNEQFF. DNA for the CDR3: TGTGCCAGCAGCCCCCGCCTCCGCGGGGTACCTACCAATGAGCAGTTCTTC.

This clone was observed at least ten times. This chain joins TRBV6-5 and TRBJ2-5, with D possibly TRBD2 on 6 matching bases. Germline CDR1 and CDR2: MNHEY and SVGAGI. Trimming took 7 bases from V and 1 from J, leaving 16 bases between them. CDR3 size: 15 residues. CDR3 coding DNA: TGTGCCAGCACCTCCGAGAGGGAGGTCCAAGAGACCCAGTACTTC. This sequence encodes CASTSEREVQETQYF.

This clone was observed at least ten times. The chain recombines TRBV11-1 with TRBJ2-7; D might be TRBD1 (6 bases). V lost 1 base and J 0 bases, leaving 16 bases between the germline ends. Germline-derived CDR1 and CDR2 are SGHAT and FQDESV (reference sequence). The length of the CDR3 is 17 residues. The CDR3 protein is CASSLDGGFGVSYEQYF. The DNA for the CDR3 is TGTGCCAGCAGCTTAGATGGGGGCTTCGGGGTCTCCTACGAGCAGTACTTC.

This clone was counted ten times or more. V usage is TRBV6-5 and J usage is TRBJ2-7, with 9 bases identical to TRBD1. V gave up 2 bases and J gave up 6 bases; unmatched junction bases: 2. The germline CDR1 and CDR2 sequences are MNHEY and SVGAGI. This CDR3 comprises 13 residues. The CDR3: CASSYGQGLEQYF. The CDR3 DNA is TGTGCCAGCAGTTACGGACAGGGGCTCGAGCAGTACTTC.

The sample holds many counts of this clone. The rearrangement links TRBV6-5 to TRBJ1-5, with D unclear. Germline-derived CDR1 and CDR2 are MNHEY and SVGAGI. This CDR3 spans 10 amino acids. The ends were cut back, 8 bases at V and 6 bases at J, with 5 bases in the middle. CDR3 amino acids: CASGGQPQHF. In nucleotides, the CDR3 is TGTGCCAGCGGAGGTCAGCCCCAGCATTTT.

There are many counts of this clone. The V and J genes are TRBV18 and TRBJ2-7; D is uncertain. The CDR3 covers 16 residues. The germline CDR1 and CDR2 sequences are KGHSH and LQKENI. The V and J ends lost 1 base and 3 bases respectively, with 16 bases between them. The CDR3 reads CASSPQEEKGDYEQYF. The CDR3 DNA reads as TGTGCCAGCTCACCACAAGAAGAAAAAGGAGACTACGAGCAGTACTTC.

This clone was detected many times. The V call is TRBV2, the J call TRBJ1-5, with 11 bases that match TRBD1. Germline CDR1 SNHLY, CDR2 FYNNEI. The length of the CDR3 is 16 residues. The junction had 8 bases not matched to a gene; V was cut back by 1 base and J by 9 bases. DNA for the CDR3: TGTGCCAGCAGTGAAGGGGGGACAGGGGGTGGTGGGCCCCAGCATTTT. Protein: CASSEGGTGGGGPQHF.